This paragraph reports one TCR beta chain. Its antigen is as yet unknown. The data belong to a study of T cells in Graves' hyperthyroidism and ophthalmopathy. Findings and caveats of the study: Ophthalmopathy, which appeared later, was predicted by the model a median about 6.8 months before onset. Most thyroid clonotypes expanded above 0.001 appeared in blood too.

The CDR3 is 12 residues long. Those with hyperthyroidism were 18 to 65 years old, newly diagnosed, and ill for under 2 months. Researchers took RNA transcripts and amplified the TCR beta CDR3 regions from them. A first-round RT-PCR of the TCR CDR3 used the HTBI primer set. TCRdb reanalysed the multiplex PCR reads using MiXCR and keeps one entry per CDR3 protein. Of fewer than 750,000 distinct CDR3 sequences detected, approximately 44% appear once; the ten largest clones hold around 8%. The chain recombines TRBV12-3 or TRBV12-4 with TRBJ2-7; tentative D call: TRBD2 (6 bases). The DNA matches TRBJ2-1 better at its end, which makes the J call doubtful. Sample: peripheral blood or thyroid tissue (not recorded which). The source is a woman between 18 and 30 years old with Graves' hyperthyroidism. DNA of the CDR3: TGTGCCAGCAGCGGGGGAAGAAATGAGCAGTTCTTC. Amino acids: CASSGGRNEQFF.